This passage covers 17 T cell receptor beta chains from one sample sequenced in a study of T cell changes during pregnancy in multiple sclerosis. Sequencing was performed with immunoSEQ multiplex PCR; in TCRdb, only in-frame clones are kept and a portion is missing. The sample records about 64,000 clones, less than 95% being singletons. Sequenced here: peripheral blood, sampled in the third trimester of pregnancy. The receptor set was obtained from a female donor in good health, enrolled as a control in a pregnancy study.

This clone was counted a single time. The chain employs TRBV19 and TRBJ2-6, with 7 bases fitting TRBD1. Germline assignment: CDR1 LNHDA and CDR2 SQIVND (reference sequence). This CDR3 contains 18 residues. V lost 7 bases, J lost 2 bases, and 14 bases stayed unmatched. The CDR3 bases are TGTGCCAGTAACTACTGGACAGGACCAGGGGCTGGGGCCAACGTCCTGACTTTC. Protein: CASNYWTGPGAGANVLTF.

This chain joins TRBV30 and TRBJ2-3; 10 bases agree with TRBD1. The CDR3 loop spans 14 amino acids. CDR1 is GTSNPN and CDR2 is SVGIG in the germline V gene (reference sequence). V shed 8 bases, J shed 4 bases, and the junction held 9 bases outside the gene matches. This CDR3 is CATNRDRGSDTQYF. The CDR3 region has the DNA TGTGCCACCAACCGGGACAGGGGTTCAGATACGCAGTATTTT.

This clone was seen once. This chain uses TRBV7-6 with TRBJ2-2; the D is unclear. There are 14 residues in the CDR3. The germline V and J ends were trimmed by 5 bases and 1 base, with 8 bases remaining between them. Germline CDR1 is SGHVS and CDR2 is FNYEAQ. The CDR3 DNA is TGTGCCAGCAGCACCCACAAGAACACCGGGGAGCTGTTTTTT. Its translation is CASSTHKNTGELFF.

In regard to this clone: The junction departs from germline at one end; a sequencing error may be responsible. The V and J genes are TRBV14 and TRBJ2-1; D ambiguous. The CDR3 covers 13 residues. The germline CDR1 and CDR2 sequences are SGHDN and FVKESK. The CDR3 region is CASSRGPLGASIF. DNA of the CDR3: TGTGCCAGCAGCCGTGGGCCTTTAGGTGCTTCGATCTTC.

This clone was detected once. The chain is built from TRBV2 and TRBJ1-5; D is ambiguous. This CDR3 is built from 15 residues. V was clipped by 1 base and J by 0 bases, with 7 bases between them. In germline, CDR1 is SNHLY, CDR2 FYNNEI. The chain's CDR3 is CASSEGRLSNQPQHF. The CDR3 DNA follows: TGTGCCAGCAGTGAAGGGAGACTTAGCAATCAGCCCCAGCATTTT.

J is TRBJ2-7 and V is TRBV5-4, with 7 positions matching TRBD1. J was trimmed by 0 bases and V by 4 bases; bases with no gene match: 7. Germline CDR1 is SGHNT and CDR2 is YYREEE (reference sequence). The CDR3 extends over 15 amino acids. Here the CDR3 DNA reads TGTGCCAGCAGCGACGGACAGGTGAGCTCCTACGAGCAGTACTTC. Translated, it gives CASSDGQVSSYEQYF.

The rearrangement joins TRBV11-3 to TRBJ2-7; 8 positions match TRBD2. The CDR3 is 12 residues long. Germline V gene sequence: CDR1 SGHNT, CDR2 YENEEA. V lost 5 bases and J lost 10; bases outside the gene matches: 7. The CDR3: CASSPPGTSQYF. The CDR3 DNA reads TGTGCCAGCAGCCCTCCCGGGACTAGTCAGTACTTC.

The gene calls are TRBV25-1 and TRBJ2-1, with 7 bases matching TRBD1. This CDR3 comprises 14 residues. V shed 8 bases and J 6 bases; nucleotides not matched to a gene: 10. Germline CDR1 MGHDK, CDR2 SYGVNS. CDR3 sequence reads: CASAEQGTGNEQFF. As DNA, the CDR3 is TGTGCCAGCGCTGAACAGGGGACCGGCAATGAGCAGTTCTTC.

The table lists this clone with a count of one. The V call is TRBV7-8, the J call TRBJ1-1; perhaps TRBD1 as D (6 bases). The V end was cut by 5 bases, the J end by 2 bases, with 15 bases between. In germline, CDR1 is SGHVS, CDR2 FQNEAQ. The CDR3 contains 15 residues. CDR3 protein: CASSPGQIINTEAFF. Written as DNA, the CDR3 is TGTGCCAGCAGCCCTGGACAGATAATTAACACTGAAGCTTTCTTT.

The genes are TRBV19 and TRBJ1-5, with D possibly matching TRBD1 (6 bases). The CDR3 is 15 amino acids. V shed 5 bases and J shed 4 bases, with 15 bases lying between them. Germline loops: CDR1 LNHDA, CDR2 SQIVND (reference sequence). DNA for the CDR3: TGTGCCAGTAGTTCTTGGGGGACATCGAATCAGCCCCAGCATTTT. Translation gives CASSSWGTSNQPQHF.

This chain joins TRBV5-8 and TRBJ2-7, with 8 bases matching TRBD1. With V trimmed by 4 bases and J by 0 bases, 9 bases remained unmatched. Germline CDR1 reads SGHTS; CDR2 reads YDEGEE. CDR3 length equals 16 residues. CDR3 amino acids: CASSPWTGSLSYEQYF. Written as DNA, the CDR3 is TGTGCCAGCAGCCCTTGGACAGGGTCTCTCTCCTACGAGCAGTACTTC.

This clone was recorded once. The chain carries TRBV30 and TRBJ2-1; the match to TRBD2 covers 13 bases. This CDR3 is built from 20 residues. Germline assignment: CDR1 GTSNPN and CDR2 SVGIG (reference sequence). Trimming at V came to 0 bases and at J to 8 bases, leaving 19 bases not matched to a gene. Written as DNA, the CDR3 is TGTGCCTGGAGTGTACCCCGGACTAGCGGGAGATGGGGCAGGATCTATGAGCAGTTCTTC. Its translation is CAWSVPRTSGRWGRIYEQFF.

This clone was observed once. The chain is built from TRBV11-2 and TRBJ1-5; no firm D call. V gave up 0 bases and J gave up 6 bases, with 15 bases separating them. The CDR3 contains 16 residues. CDR1 and CDR2 from the germline V gene are SGHAT and FQNNGV. Here the CDR3 reads CASSLDAASAGQPQHF. The CDR3 DNA follows: TGTGCCAGCAGCTTAGATGCTGCCTCAGCGGGTCAGCCCCAGCATTTT.

The rearrangement uses TRBV6-1 and TRBJ2-7; the D is unclear. CDR1 and CDR2 from the germline V gene are MNHNS and SASEGT. Deletions cut 3 bases from V and 6 bases from J, with 15 bases between. There are 14 residues in the CDR3. For the CDR3, the DNA is TGTGCCAGCAGTGACCTGCTTGGTGCGGCCGAGCAGTACTTC. It yields the protein CASSDLLGAAEQYF.

The gene calls are TRBV5-1 and TRBJ2-7; TRBD2 might be the D (7 bases). The CDR3 is made up of 14 amino acids. Germline V gives CDR1 SGHRS, CDR2 YFSETQ. The V and J ends lost 7 bases and 3 bases respectively, with 17 bases between them. In nucleotides, the CDR3 is TGCGCCAGCGGGAGGGGGAGGGAGGACTACGAGCAGTACTTC. Residues: CASGRGREDYEQYF.

J is TRBJ2-5 and V is TRBV7-9, with 15 bases matching TRBD2. Looked up from germline, CDR1 is SEHNR and CDR2 is FQNEAQ (reference sequence). Trimming cost V 4 bases and J 4 bases; bases outside gene matches: 1. CDR3 length: 15 amino acids. The DNA of the CDR3 is TGTGCCAGCAGCTGGGGACTAGCGGGAGGAGAGACCCAGTACTTC. Protein product: CASSWGLAGGETQYF.

This clone came up once. This chain uses TRBV5-4 with TRBJ2-7; D call uncertain. Trimming took 4 bases from V and 5 from J, leaving 13 bases between them. The germline CDR1 and CDR2 sequences are SGHNT and YYREEE (reference sequence). The CDR3 covers 13 residues. CDR3 amino acids: CASSARQLDEQYF. CDR3 nucleotide sequence: TGTGCCAGCAGCGCCAGGCAACTCGACGAGCAGTACTTC.